Listed here is a single TCR beta chain. The antigen is not known. This sample is part of a study of early T cells in non-severe SARS-CoV-2 infection. As for the study in general: Sequenced material consisted of bulk RNA (from unsorted whole blood), and chains were unpaired.

Unique molecular identifiers were affixed to single, distinct cDNA molecules. Using its own MiXCR run on the 5' RACE reads, TCRdb lists one record per CDR3 protein. The sample includes around 84,000 distinct CDR3 sequences, about an eighth of them seen just once. Per the germline V gene, CDR1 is MNHEY and CDR2 is SVGAGI. Trimming took 6 bases from V and 7 from J; bases not matched to a gene: 4. The CDR3 is 15 residues long. Overall study findings and caveats: CD4 and private specificities were missed by VDJdb matching, which favored anti-spike CD8 responses.

This TCR was recovered from an adult who was a healthcare worker with PCR-confirmed SARS-CoV-2 infection or an uninfected control (not recorded which). V gene TRBV6-5 combines with J gene TRBJ2-2, with TRBD2 identical over 14 bases. Input material: whole blood. CDR3 in amino acids: CASSFGLAGGGELFF. DNA of the CDR3: TGTGCCAGCAGCTTCGGACTAGCGGGAGGCGGGGAGCTGTTTTTT.